This T cell receptor (beta chain) was retrieved from a study of T cells expressing NK-cell markers. Study at large: Seven HCMV-seropositive donors and one seronegative donor made up the eight sequenced donors.

This CDR3 is built from 16 residues. CDR1 DFQATT and CDR2 SNEGSKA come from the germline V gene (reference sequence). One entry per CDR3 protein, without DNA, is what TCRdb gives after re-calling the 5' RACE reads. The specimen's table records 300,000 to 450,000 distinct CDR3 sequences. Source material: blood T cells: a sorted CD56 or NKG2C T cell subset, CD4+ or CD8+ T cells, or bulk PBMC T cells (not recorded which). The chain recombines TRBV20-1 with TRBJ1-3; TCRdb returns TRBD1, unconfirmable since there is no DNA. This clonotype was obtained from a man aged 18 to 70 in good health. The CDR3 loop is CSASNRGVVSGNTIYF.